The sequence of this TCR beta chain was determined in a study of T cells in Graves' hyperthyroidism and ophthalmopathy. The length of the CDR3 is 14 residues. V dropped 4 bases and J dropped 0 bases, with 8 bases sitting between them. The V gene's germline CDR1 is SEHNR and CDR2 FQNEAQ (reference sequence). Amplified TCR beta CDR3 regions came from RNA transcripts. HTBI primers were the set used in a first-round RT-PCR of the TCR CDR3. TCRdb ran MiXCR on the multiplex PCR reads and lists one entry per CDR3 protein. The sample lists roughly 600,000 distinct CDR3 sequences, roughly 15% occurring once. J is TRBJ2-3 and V is TRBV7-9; D not certain. The TCR sequence derives from a woman in her fifties or sixties with Graves' ophthalmopathy. Source material: blood. CDR3: CASSSSTSTDTQYF. CDR3 bases: TGTGCCAGCAGCTCGTCGACTAGCACAGATACGCAGTATTTT.